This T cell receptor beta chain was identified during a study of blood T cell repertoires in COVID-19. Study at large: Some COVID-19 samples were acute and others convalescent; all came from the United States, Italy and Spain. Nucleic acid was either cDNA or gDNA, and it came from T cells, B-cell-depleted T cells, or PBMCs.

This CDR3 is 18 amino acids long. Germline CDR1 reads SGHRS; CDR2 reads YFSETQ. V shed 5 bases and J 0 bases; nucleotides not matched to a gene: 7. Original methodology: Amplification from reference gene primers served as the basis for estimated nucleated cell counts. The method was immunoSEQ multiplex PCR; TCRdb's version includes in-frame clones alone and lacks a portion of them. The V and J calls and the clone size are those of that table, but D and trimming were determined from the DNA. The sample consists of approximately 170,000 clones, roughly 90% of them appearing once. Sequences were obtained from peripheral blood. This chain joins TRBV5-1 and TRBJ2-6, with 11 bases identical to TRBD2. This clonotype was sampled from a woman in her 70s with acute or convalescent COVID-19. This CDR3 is CASRKGLAVYSGANVLTF. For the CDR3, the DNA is TGCGCCAGCAGAAAGGGACTAGCGGTCTACTCTGGGGCCAACGTCCTGACTTTC.